A selection of T cell receptor beta chains follows, all from one sample in a study of shared clonotypes between healthy human individuals. Profiling relied on immunoSEQ multiplex PCR, and the TCRdb table lists in-frame clones only, not all of them. The sample includes approximately 1.1 million clones, 70% to 80% of them seen just once. The sequenced sample was memory CD4+ T cells from PBMCs. The receptors shown here come from a man aged 18 to 30 in good health. Some clones in this sample may be carry-over from other donors' samples. The CDR3 runs from the conserved cysteine through the conserved F or W. The order of the fields is V gene, D gene, clone size, J gene, CDR3 protein, CDR3 DNA. A D gene is named only where the DNA matches it firmly. Clone size, where shown, is once, few, many, or a class for clones that have expanded.

V gene: TRBV5-1
D gene: -
clone size: -
J gene: TRBJ2-7
CDR3 protein: CASSAFGQIYEQYF
CDR3 DNA: TGCGCCAGCAGCGCCTTTGGGCAGATCTACGAGCAGTACTTC

V gene: TRBV11-2
D gene: -
clone size: -
J gene: TRBJ1-2
CDR3 protein: CASSLDGGIYGYTF
CDR3 DNA: TGTGCCAGCAGCTTAGATGGTGGCATCTATGGCTACACCTTC

V gene: TRBV5-6
D gene: TRBD1
clone size: -
J gene: TRBJ2-3
CDR3 protein: CASSKGTGGPDTQYF
CDR3 DNA: TGTGCCAGCAGCAAGGGGACAGGGGGGCCAGATACGCAGTATTTT

V gene: TRBV7-8
D gene: -
clone size: -
J gene: TRBJ2-7
CDR3 protein: CASRGGAYYEQYF
CDR3 DNA: TGTGCCAGCAGAGGGGGGGCCTACTACGAGCAGTACTTC

V gene: TRBV5-6
D gene: -
clone size: -
J gene: TRBJ2-5
CDR3 protein: CASSLWAGETQYF
CDR3 DNA: TGTGCCAGCAGCTTGTGGGCGGGAGAGACCCAGTACTTC

V gene: TRBV2
D gene: TRBD2
clone size: -
J gene: TRBJ2-1
CDR3 protein: CASSEGASGSTEQFF
CDR3 DNA: TGTGCCAGCAGTGAAGGGGCTAGCGGGAGTACCGAGCAGTTCTTC

V gene: TRBV27
D gene: TRBD1
clone size: -
J gene: TRBJ1-6
CDR3 protein: CASSFEAGGSPLHF
CDR3 DNA: TGTGCCAGCAGTTTTGAGGCAGGGGGTTCACCCCTCCACTTT

V gene: TRBV10-3
D gene: TRBD1
clone size: -
J gene: TRBJ2-3
CDR3 protein: CAINTGGSTDTQYF
CDR3 DNA: TGTGCCATCAATACAGGGGGTTCCACAGATACGCAGTATTTT

V gene: TRBV7-3
D gene: -
clone size: -
J gene: TRBJ1-2
CDR3 protein: CASSLGTTNYGYTF
CDR3 DNA: TGTGCCAGCAGCTTAGGGACAACTAACTATGGCTACACCTTC

V gene: TRBV6-6
D gene: TRBD1
clone size: -
J gene: TRBJ1-2
CDR3 protein: CASTRGVTYGYTF
CDR3 DNA: TGTGCCAGCACCAGGGGGGTCACCTATGGCTACACCTTC

V gene: TRBV5-4
D gene: -
clone size: -
J gene: TRBJ2-3
CDR3 protein: CASSFGSLTDTQYF
CDR3 DNA: TGTGCCAGCAGCTTCGGGAGTCTCACAGATACGCAGTATTTT

V gene: TRBV9
D gene: -
clone size: -
J gene: TRBJ2-1
CDR3 protein: CASSAYSGAPGEQFF
CDR3 DNA: TGTGCCAGCAGCGCCTACTCGGGAGCCCCAGGTGAGCAGTTCTTC

V gene: TRBV19
D gene: -
clone size: once
J gene: TRBJ2-1
CDR3 protein: CASSIMREQFF
CDR3 DNA: TGTGCCAGTAGTATAATGCGGGAGCAGTTCTTC

V gene: TRBV28
D gene: TRBD1
clone size: -
J gene: TRBJ1-5
CDR3 protein: CASSFQGAGNQPQHF
CDR3 DNA: TGTGCCAGCAGTTTCCAGGGGGCCGGCAATCAGCCCCAGCATTTT

V gene: TRBV6-6
D gene: -
clone size: -
J gene: TRBJ2-2
CDR3 protein: CASLRTRNTGELFF
CDR3 DNA: TGTGCCAGCCTAAGGACTCGGAACACCGGGGAGCTGTTTTTT

V gene: TRBV4-2
D gene: TRBD1
clone size: -
J gene: TRBJ1-3
CDR3 protein: CASSPGQALSGNTIYF
CDR3 DNA: TGTGCCAGCAGCCCAGGACAGGCTCTCTCTGGAAACACCATATATTTT

V gene: TRBV5-3
D gene: -
clone size: -
J gene: TRBJ1-4
CDR3 protein: CARSRTGQIKNEKLFF
CDR3 DNA: TGTGCCAGAAGCCGAACCGGACAGATAAAAAATGAAAAACTGTTTTTT

V gene: TRBV28
D gene: -
clone size: -
J gene: TRBJ2-1
CDR3 protein: CASTSGTDEQFF
CDR3 DNA: TGTGCCAGCACCTCGGGGACGGATGAGCAGTTCTTC

V gene: TRBV5-1
D gene: -
clone size: -
J gene: TRBJ1-1
CDR3 protein: CASGKTDSNTEAFF
CDR3 DNA: TGCGCCAGCGGAAAGACAGATTCCAACACTGAAGCTTTCTTT

V gene: TRBV10-3
D gene: -
clone size: -
J gene: TRBJ1-4
CDR3 protein: CAISESGGFGEKLFF
CDR3 DNA: TGTGCCATCAGTGAGTCTGGGGGATTTGGTGAAAAACTGTTTTTT

V gene: TRBV28
D gene: TRBD1
clone size: -
J gene: TRBJ1-5
CDR3 protein: CASSWDREGQPQHF
CDR3 DNA: TGTGCCAGCAGTTGGGACAGGGAGGGCCAGCCCCAGCATTTT

V gene: TRBV27
D gene: -
clone size: -
J gene: TRBJ2-2
CDR3 protein: CASSLRVITGELFF
CDR3 DNA: TGTGCCAGCAGCCTCAGGGTTATTACCGGGGAGCTGTTTTTT

V gene: TRBV19
D gene: -
clone size: -
J gene: TRBJ2-2
CDR3 protein: CASTLYTGPSGGELFF
CDR3 DNA: TGTGCCAGTACCCTATATACGGGACCCAGCGGCGGGGAGCTGTTTTTT

V gene: TRBV4-2
D gene: -
clone size: -
J gene: TRBJ2-3
CDR3 protein: CASSQGRTSTDTQYF
CDR3 DNA: TGTGCCAGCAGCCAAGGCCGGACAAGCACAGATACGCAGTATTTT

V gene: TRBV25-1
D gene: -
clone size: -
J gene: TRBJ2-4
CDR3 protein: CASSGPLLQYF
CDR3 DNA: TGTGCCAGCAGTGGCCCCCTCCTTCAGTACTTC

V gene: TRBV30
D gene: TRBD1
clone size: -
J gene: TRBJ1-2
CDR3 protein: CAWSVIQGEGYTF
CDR3 DNA: TGTGCCTGGAGTGTAATACAGGGGGAGGGCTACACCTTC

V gene: TRBV7-2
D gene: -
clone size: -
J gene: TRBJ2-7
CDR3 protein: CASSVTDHSIYEQYF
CDR3 DNA: TGTGCCAGCAGCGTCACGGACCACAGCATCTACGAGCAGTACTTC

V gene: TRBV5-4
D gene: TRBD2
clone size: -
J gene: TRBJ2-2
CDR3 protein: CASSLAGTSVGELFF
CDR3 DNA: TGTGCCAGCAGCTTGGCCGGGACTAGCGTCGGGGAGCTGTTTTTT

V gene: TRBV18
D gene: -
clone size: -
J gene: TRBJ1-1
CDR3 protein: CASSPAGVGGSTEAFF
CDR3 DNA: TGTGCCAGCTCACCAGCCGGAGTCGGAGGAAGCACTGAAGCTTTCTTT

V gene: TRBV5-4
D gene: -
clone size: -
J gene: TRBJ2-5
CDR3 protein: CASSLDYKETQYF
CDR3 DNA: TGTGCCAGCAGCTTGGACTATAAAGAGACCCAGTACTTC

V gene: TRBV7-9
D gene: -
clone size: -
J gene: TRBJ2-3
CDR3 protein: CASSFGGRGDTQYF
CDR3 DNA: TGTGCCAGCAGCTTTGGGGGCCGAGGAGATACGCAGTATTTT

V gene: TRBV19
D gene: -
clone size: few
J gene: TRBJ1-5
CDR3 protein: CASSTRIRESRNQPQHF
CDR3 DNA: TGTGCCAGTAGTACTCGTATTAGGGAATCGCGCAATCAGCCCCAGCATTTT

V gene: TRBV28
D gene: -
clone size: -
J gene: TRBJ1-5
CDR3 protein: CASRTVNNQPQHF
CDR3 DNA: TGTGCCAGCAGAACCGTCAATAATCAGCCCCAGCATTTT

V gene: TRBV19
D gene: TRBD2
clone size: -
J gene: TRBJ2-3
CDR3 protein: CASSTISAGGRDTQYF
CDR3 DNA: TGTGCCAGTAGTACTATTTCCGCGGGAGGGCGAGATACGCAGTATTTT

V gene: TRBV12-5
D gene: -
clone size: -
J gene: TRBJ1-1
CDR3 protein: CASGLFTTDPAFF
CDR3 DNA: TGTGCTAGTGGTTTGTTTACAACAGATCCAGCTTTCTTT

V gene: TRBV18
D gene: -
clone size: -
J gene: TRBJ2-1
CDR3 protein: CASSPLFGGMGNNEQFF
CDR3 DNA: TGTGCCAGCTCACCACTATTTGGCGGGATGGGAAACAATGAGCAGTTCTTC

V gene: TRBV29-1
D gene: TRBD1
clone size: -
J gene: TRBJ1-4
CDR3 protein: CSAGTGGEKLFF
CDR3 DNA: TGCAGCGCCGGGACAGGGGGGGAAAAACTGTTTTTT

V gene: TRBV12-5
D gene: TRBD2
clone size: -
J gene: TRBJ2-1
CDR3 protein: CASGLGLAVNSYNEQFF
CDR3 DNA: TGTGCTAGTGGTCTGGGACTAGCGGTTAACTCCTACAATGAGCAGTTCTTC

V gene: TRBV7-8
D gene: TRBD1
clone size: -
J gene: TRBJ1-1
CDR3 protein: CASSVRQGEAFF
CDR3 DNA: TGTGCCAGCAGCGTTCGACAGGGGGAAGCTTTCTTT

V gene: TRBV5-1
D gene: -
clone size: -
J gene: TRBJ1-4
CDR3 protein: CASSTRQEGGEKLFF
CDR3 DNA: TGCGCCAGCAGCACCCGACAGGAAGGGGGTGAAAAACTGTTTTTT

V gene: TRBV5-1
D gene: -
clone size: -
J gene: TRBJ2-5
CDR3 protein: CASSSNWTPPRTQYF
CDR3 DNA: TGCGCCAGCAGCTCTAACTGGACACCTCCAAGGACCCAGTACTTC

V gene: TRBV20-1
D gene: -
clone size: -
J gene: TRBJ2-5
CDR3 protein: CSGLGGTQYF
CDR3 DNA: TGCAGTGGCCTAGGGGGGACCCAGTACTTC

V gene: TRBV11-3
D gene: -
clone size: -
J gene: TRBJ2-1
CDR3 protein: CASSESQSSYNEQFF
CDR3 DNA: TGTGCCAGCAGCGAGAGCCAGTCCTCCTACAATGAGCAGTTCTTC

V gene: TRBV29-1
D gene: -
clone size: few
J gene: TRBJ2-1
CDR3 protein: CSGGRGDVYNEQFF
CDR3 DNA: TGCAGCGGAGGGAGGGGGGACGTATACAATGAGCAGTTCTTC

V gene: TRBV30
D gene: -
clone size: once
J gene: TRBJ1-3
CDR3 protein: CAWSGGFSGNTIYF
CDR3 DNA: TGTGCCTGGAGTGGAGGTTTTTCTGGAAACACCATATATTTT

V gene: TRBV5-1
D gene: TRBD2
clone size: -
J gene: TRBJ2-5
CDR3 protein: CASSLEGGWTSGRETQYF
CDR3 DNA: TGCGCCAGCAGCTTGGAAGGGGGCTGGACTAGCGGGAGAGAGACCCAGTACTTC

V gene: TRBV29-1
D gene: TRBD2
clone size: -
J gene: TRBJ2-1
CDR3 protein: CSVGGEGSSYNEQFF
CDR3 DNA: TGCAGCGTTGGCGGGGAGGGGAGCTCCTACAATGAGCAGTTCTTC

V gene: TRBV18
D gene: -
clone size: -
J gene: TRBJ2-7
CDR3 protein: CASSPPGPLDEQYF
CDR3 DNA: TGTGCCAGCTCACCCCCGGGACCCCTGGACGAGCAGTACTTC

V gene: TRBV10-2
D gene: -
clone size: -
J gene: TRBJ1-5
CDR3 protein: CASSEGGRGQPQHF
CDR3 DNA: TGCGCCAGCAGTGAAGGGGGGCGCGGTCAGCCCCAGCATTTT

V gene: TRBV7-3
D gene: -
clone size: -
J gene: TRBJ2-5
CDR3 protein: CASSLSGGPQETQYF
CDR3 DNA: TGTGCCAGCAGCCTGAGTGGAGGGCCCCAAGAGACCCAGTACTTC

V gene: TRBV4-2
D gene: -
clone size: once
J gene: TRBJ1-3
CDR3 protein: CASSQDLGVTSGNTIYF
CDR3 DNA: TGTGCCAGCAGCCAAGATCTCGGGGTTACCTCTGGAAACACCATATATTTT

V gene: TRBV28
D gene: -
clone size: -
J gene: TRBJ2-5
CDR3 protein: CASSTYRDRETQYF
CDR3 DNA: TGTGCCAGCAGTACCTACCGGGACCGGGAGACCCAGTACTTC

V gene: TRBV28
D gene: -
clone size: -
J gene: TRBJ1-5
CDR3 protein: CASSLLTANDQPQHF
CDR3 DNA: TGTGCCAGCAGTTTGCTTACAGCGAACGATCAGCCCCAGCATTTT

V gene: TRBV6-5
D gene: -
clone size: -
J gene: TRBJ1-1
CDR3 protein: CASSYGHLNTEAFF
CDR3 DNA: TGTGCCAGCAGTTACGGACACTTGAACACTGAAGCTTTCTTT

V gene: TRBV15
D gene: TRBD1
clone size: -
J gene: TRBJ1-5
CDR3 protein: CATSSLTGGWGQPQHF
CDR3 DNA: TGTGCCACCAGCAGCTTGACAGGGGGTTGGGGGCAGCCCCAGCATTTT